The 11 T cell receptor beta chains given below trace back to one sample, sequenced in a study of blood T cell repertoires in COVID-19. Assay used: immunoSEQ multiplex PCR; TCRdb lists only in-frame clones, some missing. This sample carries about 310,000 clones, 75% to 90% of them seen once, and the ten largest clones take about 2%. Material: peripheral blood. The source is a man aged 18 to 29 with active or convalescent COVID-19.

V gene TRBV5-1 combines with J gene TRBJ2-7, with TRBD2 matching 10 bases. Trimming at V came to 0 bases and at J to 3 bases, leaving 6 bases not matched to a gene. Germline loops: CDR1 SGHRS, CDR2 YFSETQ. This CDR3 contains 16 residues. The CDR3 coding sequence is TGCGCCAGCAGCTTGGACTCTAGCGGGGGCGTCTACGAGCAGTACTTC. Encoded protein: CASSLDSSGGVYEQYF.

V and J are TRBV6-5 and TRBJ2-2; D is undetermined. Germline V gene data show CDR1 as MNHEY and CDR2 as SVGAGI. The V end lost 4 bases, the J end lost 4 bases, and 10 bases lay between the germline ends. The CDR3 is made up of 14 amino acids. CDR3 sequence reads: CASSFSVSTGELFF. CDR3 DNA sequence: TGTGCCAGCAGTTTCAGCGTGAGCACCGGGGAGCTGTTTTTT.

The chain carries TRBV6-5 and TRBJ2-2; 8 bases agree with TRBD2. The CDR3 consists of 15 residues. The junction had 1 base not matched to a gene; V was cut back by 3 bases and J by 1 base. The V gene's germline CDR1 is MNHEY and CDR2 SVGAGI. CDR3 in DNA: TGTGCCAGCAGTTATAGCGGGATGAACACCGGGGAGCTGTTTTTT. Its protein is CASSYSGMNTGELFF.

This clone was seen only a few times. The chain combines TRBV10-1 with TRBJ2-1; D may be TRBD2 (6 bases). CDR3 size: 15 residues. V was pared by 6 bases and J by 8 bases, with 20 bases between. Germline V gene data show CDR1 as WNHNN and CDR2 as SYGVQD (reference sequence). The CDR3 loop is CASSPGRGMVDEQFF. The CDR3 DNA sequence: TGCGCCAGCAGCCCCGGGCGCGGGATGGTCGATGAGCAGTTCTTC.

The chain employs TRBV5-1 and TRBJ2-5; a possible D gene is TRBD2 (6 bases). The V end was cut by 5 bases, the J end by 5 bases, with 13 bases between. The germline V gene encodes CDR1 SGHRS and CDR2 YFSETQ. The CDR3 runs 13 residues. The CDR3 nucleotides are TGCGCCAGCAGGGGGCAGGGAGGCGAGACCCAGTACTTC. It specifies CASRGQGGETQYF.

The rearrangement uses TRBV27 and TRBJ2-7; 9 bases agree with TRBD1. CDR1 and CDR2 (germline): MNHEY, SMNVEV (reference sequence). CDR3 length: 15 residues. Germline trimming cut 3 bases from V and 4 bases from J; bases unmatched to any gene: 7. The chain's CDR3 is CASSFTGQGSYEQYF. In DNA, the CDR3 is TGTGCCAGCAGTTTCACGGGACAGGGTTCTTACGAGCAGTACTTC.

This chain connects TRBV2 to TRBJ2-7; 7 nucleotides line up with TRBD1. V lost 6 bases and J lost 0; bases outside the gene matches: 5. This CDR3 has 14 residues. Looked up from germline, CDR1 is SNHLY and CDR2 is FYNNEI. This CDR3 is CASSSGTVSYEQYF. Here the CDR3 DNA reads TGTGCCAGCAGCTCCGGGACAGTCTCCTACGAGCAGTACTTC.

The count of this clone is one. This sequence joins TRBV15 and TRBJ2-1, with 9 bases identical to TRBD2. The germline V gene has CDR1 LNHNV and CDR2 YYDKDF (reference sequence). Trimming took 1 base from V and 4 from J; bases not matched to a gene: 5. This CDR3 region has 16 residues. The CDR3 reads CATSRGKSGRYNEQFF. The CDR3 DNA is TGTGCCACCAGCAGAGGGAAGAGCGGGAGGTACAATGAGCAGTTCTTC.

This sequence joins TRBV19 and TRBJ1-1; weak D call: TRBD1 (5 bases). CDR1 and CDR2 from the germline V gene are LNHDA and SQIVND (reference sequence). Between the trimmed V and J ends, which lost 3 bases and 3 bases, there was a span of 20 bases. The CDR3 runs 17 residues. The CDR3 nucleotides read TGTGCCAGTAGTATTAGGGGTTTTTATCTTGGTGACACTGAAGCTTTCTTT. This encodes CASSIRGFYLGDTEAFF.

V and J are TRBV28 and TRBJ2-5, with 7 bases that match TRBD2. The trim removed 4 bases at V and 1 base at J, leaving 6 bases unmatched. The germline V gene has CDR1 MDHEN and CDR2 SYDVKM. The CDR3 is 15 residues long. CDR3 amino acids: CASSSSLAAQETQYF. DNA of the CDR3: TGTGCCAGCAGTTCCAGCCTAGCGGCCCAAGAGACCCAGTACTTC.

This clone was seen a handful of times. The chain recombines TRBV7-9 with TRBJ1-3; a weak D match, TRBD1 (5 bases). In germline, CDR1 is SEHNR, CDR2 FQNEAQ (reference sequence). The V end lost 3 bases, the J end lost 3 bases, and 6 bases lay between the germline ends. The CDR3 has 13 residues. CDR3 DNA: TGTGCCAGCAGCTTCGGGGGTGGAAACACCATATATTTT. As protein: CASSFGGGNTIYF.